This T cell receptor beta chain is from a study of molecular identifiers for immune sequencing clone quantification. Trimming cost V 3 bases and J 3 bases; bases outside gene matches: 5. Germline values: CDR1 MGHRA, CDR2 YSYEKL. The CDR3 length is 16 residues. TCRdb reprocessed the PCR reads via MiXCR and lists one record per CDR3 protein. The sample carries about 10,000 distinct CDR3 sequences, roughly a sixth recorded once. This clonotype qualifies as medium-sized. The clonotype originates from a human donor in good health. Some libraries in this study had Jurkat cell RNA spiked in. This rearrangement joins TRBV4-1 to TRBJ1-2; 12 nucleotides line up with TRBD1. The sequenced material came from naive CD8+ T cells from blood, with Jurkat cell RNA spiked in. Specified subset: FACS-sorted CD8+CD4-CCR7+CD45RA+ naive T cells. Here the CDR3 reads CASSHAGTGGDYGYTF. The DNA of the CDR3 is TGCGCCAGCAGCCATGCCGGGACAGGGGGCGACTATGGCTACACCTTC.